Sequencing of this TCR beta chain was carried out in a study of molecular identifiers for immune sequencing clone quantification. Study results and limitations: Spiked-in Jurkat TCR RNA corresponding to one cell was reported as detectable against approximately 930,000 naive cells.

For this clonotype: Its antigen is unknown. A read error may account for a junction end that differs from germline.

Naive CD8 libraries came from about 19,000 to 1,100,000 sorted cells with 10%, 30% or 50% RNA. The length of the CDR3 is 15 residues. TCRdb reprocessed the PCR reads with MiXCR, giving one entry per CDR3 protein. The sample has 60,000 to 75,000 distinct CDR3 sequences, about 20% seen once. V usage is TRBV12-3 or TRBV12-4 and J usage is TRBJ1-5; D call uncertain. Sequences were obtained from naive CD8+ T cells from blood, with Jurkat cell RNA spiked in. Noted subset: FACS-sorted CD8+CD4-CCR7+CD45RA+ naive T cells. This receptor was obtained from a human donor in good health. Some libraries in this study had Jurkat cell RNA spiked in. DNA for the CDR3: TGTGCCGGCAGTTTAGCGGTTAGTAGCAATCAGCCCCAGCATTTT. It yields the protein CAGSLAVSSNQPQHF.